This is a list of T cell receptor beta chains from one sample in a study of shared clonotypes between healthy human individuals. The method was immunoSEQ multiplex PCR; TCRdb's version includes in-frame clones alone and lacks a portion of them. The sample yields about 2.4 million clones, around nine tenths seen once. The specimen was naive CD4+ T cells sorted from blood. The receptors were gathered from a man between 18 and 29 years old in good health. Each CDR3 is given with its conserved first and last residue. D genes are given only for firm matches. Clone size is given for some rows only: seen once, a few or many times, or a class if the clone is expanded.

V	size	D	J	DNA	CDR3
TRBV4-1	NA	TRBD2	TRBJ2-1	TGCGCCAGCAGCTATAGCGGGGGGGCCTCCTACAATGAGCAGTTCTTC	CASSYSGGASYNEQFF
TRBV5-5	NA	NA	TRBJ2-7	TGTGCCAGCAGCTTTGCGCGATCCTACGAGCAGTACTTC	CASSFARSYEQYF
TRBV11-1	NA	NA	TRBJ2-5	TGTGCCAGCAGCTTCGGAATCGAAAGGGAGACCCAGTACTTC	CASSFGIERETQYF
TRBV27	NA	NA	TRBJ1-2	TGTGCCAGCAGTTTCAGGGCTAACTATGGCTACACCTTC	CASSFRANYGYTF
TRBV7-9	NA	NA	TRBJ2-2	TGTGCCAGCAGCTTCCCCGTACTGGGGGGGCGGCTGTTTTTT	CASSFPVLGGRLFF
TRBV6-5	NA	NA	TRBJ1-2	TGTGCCAGCAGTTACAGTGGCTATGGCTACACCTTC	CASSYSGYGYTF
TRBV16	NA	TRBD2	TRBJ2-1	TGTGCCAGCAGCCCCTTTCTAGCGGGAGGGAATGAGCAGTTCTTC	CASSPFLAGGNEQFF
TRBV9	NA	TRBD2	TRBJ2-3	TGTGCCAGCAGCGTAGGGGATGGGGATAGCGGGTTACGCACAGATACGCAGTATTTT	CASSVGDGDSGLRTDTQYF
TRBV29-1	NA	NA	TRBJ2-6	TGCAGCGTTGGTTATCAGTCTGGGGCCAACGTCCTGACTTTC	CSVGYQSGANVLTF
TRBV18	NA	NA	TRBJ2-5	TGTGCCAGCTCACCTCCGGGATATCAAGAGACCCAGTACTTC	CASSPPGYQETQYF
TRBV29-1	NA	TRBD1	TRBJ2-6	TGCAGCGTAGGGTCCCAAGGGGGCCAGGGGGCCAACGTCCTGACTTTC	CSVGSQGGQGANVLTF
TRBV5-4	NA	TRBD2	TRBJ2-5	TGTGCCAGCAGCCTAGCGGAGGGGCTAGAGACCCAGTACTTC	CASSLAEGLETQYF
TRBV30	NA	NA	TRBJ1-1	TGTGCCTGGAGTCAGACCTCCTTGGCTGAAGCTTTCTTT	CAWSQTSLAEAFF
TRBV7-9	NA	NA	TRBJ2-7	TGTGCCAGCAGCTCAGGTACGGGCTCCTACGAGCAGTACTTC	CASSSGTGSYEQYF
TRBV27	NA	TRBD1	TRBJ2-5	TGTGCCAGCAGGCCAGGGACAGGCTTTGAAGAGACCCAGTACTTC	CASRPGTGFEETQYF
TRBV11-2	once	TRBD1	TRBJ2-7	TGTGCCAGCACAGGGACAGGCTACGAGCAGTACTTC	CASTGTGYEQYF
TRBV27	once	NA	TRBJ1-1	TGTGCCAGCATCGCCTTACCCCCCAGGAACACTGAAGCTTTCTTT	CASIALPPRNTEAFF
TRBV7-6	NA	TRBD2	TRBJ2-1	TGTGCCAGCAGCTCCCCCCGTGGACTAGCGGGAGTATATGAGCAGTTCTTC	CASSSPRGLAGVYEQFF
TRBV25-1	NA	NA	TRBJ2-5	TGTGCCAGCAGTGAATCAATTCTACAAGAGACCCAGTACTTC	CASSESILQETQYF
TRBV9	few	NA	TRBJ2-1	TGTGCCAGCAGCCGTGGAGGCCTTTCCTACAATGAGCAGTTCTTC	CASSRGGLSYNEQFF
TRBV18	NA	NA	TRBJ2-5	TGTGCCAGCTCACCACTTCGGACGGAAGAGACCCAGTACTTC	CASSPLRTEETQYF
TRBV5-4	NA	NA	TRBJ1-1	TGTGCCAGCAGCCCGACCCCTAAGGCAAACACTGAAGCTTTCTTT	CASSPTPKANTEAFF
TRBV4-3	NA	TRBD2	TRBJ2-3	TGCGCCAGCAGCCAAGTGCCTGCGGGCGGGAGAGGAGATACGCAGTATTTT	CASSQVPAGGRGDTQYF
TRBV2	NA	TRBD1	TRBJ1-5	TGTGCCAGCAGCGGGGGACAGGGTGGCGGAGAGCCCCAGCATTTT	CASSGGQGGGEPQHF
TRBV30	NA	NA	TRBJ1-1	TGTGCCTGGAGGCGCCGGGGGCTTTACACTGAAGCTTTCTTT	CAWRRRGLYTEAFF
TRBV19	NA	TRBD1	TRBJ1-1	TGTGCCAGTAGTATGGATATAAACAGGGGGATTAACACTGAAGCTTTCTTT	CASSMDINRGINTEAFF
TRBV6-1	NA	NA	TRBJ2-7	TGTGCCAGCAGTGAAGAGAGGGACGGCTACGAGCAGTACTTC	CASSEERDGYEQYF
TRBV12-5	NA	NA	TRBJ1-1	TGTGCTAGTGGTTTGGTAATGGGTATGAACACTGAAGCTTTCTTT	CASGLVMGMNTEAFF
TRBV19	NA	TRBD2	TRBJ2-7	TGTGCCAGTAGTATTCGGTCTAGCGGGACAAACGCTTACGAGCAGTACTTC	CASSIRSSGTNAYEQYF
TRBV7-2	NA	NA	TRBJ2-5	TGTGCCAGCAGCTTCCGGGGTGTCCAAGAGACCCAGTACTTC	CASSFRGVQETQYF
TRBV7-3	NA	NA	TRBJ1-1	TGTGCCAGCAGATTAGGGCCGAACACTGAAGCTTTCTTT	CASRLGPNTEAFF
TRBV6-1	once	NA	TRBJ2-2	TGTGCCACCGGGACGGGGGTGACCGGGGAGCTGTTTTTT	CATGTGVTGELFF
TRBV6-4	NA	NA	TRBJ2-2	TGTGCCAGCAGCCCCCGGCCACAGATGGGGACCGGGGAGCTGTTTTTT	CASSPRPQMGTGELFF
TRBV5-4	NA	TRBD2	TRBJ2-7	TGTGCCAGCAGCAGTACTAGCGGGAGGAGACACGAGCAGTACTTC	CASSSTSGRRHEQYF
TRBV18	NA	TRBD1	TRBJ1-6	TGTGCCAGCTCACCAATCGGGACAGGGGATTCACCCCTCCACTTT	CASSPIGTGDSPLHF
TRBV10-3	NA	TRBD1	TRBJ1-1	TGTGCCATCAGTAGGACAGGGGGGACTGAAGCTTTCTTT	CAISRTGGTEAFF
TRBV14	NA	NA	TRBJ2-7	TGTGCCAGCAGCCGCCAGAATTCCTACGAGCAGTACTTC	CASSRQNSYEQYF
TRBV2	NA	NA	TRBJ2-5	TGTGCCAGCAGTGGGGGGCAGTACCAAGAGACCCAGTACTTC	CASSGGQYQETQYF
TRBV21-1	NA	NA	TRBJ1-2	TGTGCCAGCAGCGGGCGAAACTATGGCTACACCTTC	CASSGRNYGYTF
TRBV27	NA	NA	TRBJ1-3	TGTGCCAGCAGGGACCCTGGAAACACCATATATTTT	CASRDPGNTIYF
TRBV6-5	once	NA	TRBJ1-2	TGTGCCAGCAGGGACAGTAACTATGGCTACACCTTC	CASRDSNYGYTF
TRBV10-2	NA	TRBD2	TRBJ2-7	TGCGCCAGCGGGGAGGGGTACGAGCAGTACTTC	CASGEGYEQYF
TRBV11-2	NA	NA	TRBJ1-2	TGTGCCAGCAGCTTAGATTCGGGACACACCACCTATGGCTACACCTTC	CASSLDSGHTTYGYTF
TRBV7-9	NA	NA	TRBJ1-1	TGTGCCAGCAGCTCGGGACCCACGAACACTGAAGCTTTCTTT	CASSSGPTNTEAFF
TRBV30	NA	NA	TRBJ2-5	TGTGCCTGGAAGGGCAAAAGTAAGGAGACCCAGTACTTC	CAWKGKSKETQYF
TRBV6-1	once	NA	TRBJ1-2	TGTGCCAGCAGTCATAGGTTCCCGGATGGCTACACCTTC	CASSHRFPDGYTF
TRBV6-1	NA	TRBD2	TRBJ2-1	TGTGCCAGCAGGCAGCGCGGGGGGGCGGGTGAGCAGTTCTTC	CASRQRGGAGEQFF
TRBV7-9	NA	TRBD2	TRBJ2-5	TGTGCCAGCAGCTTCAAACGACTAGCGGGACAAGAGACCCAGTACTTC	CASSFKRLAGQETQYF
TRBV6-5	NA	NA	TRBJ1-6	TGTGCCAGCAGCTACCCGACCGGGACACCGGATTCACCCCTCCACTTT	CASSYPTGTPDSPLHF
TRBV6-5	NA	TRBD2	TRBJ2-7	TGTGCCAGCAGTAGAGGACTAGCAAAGGGCGAGCAGTACTTC	CASSRGLAKGEQYF